Shown below are 10 T cell receptor beta chains from a single sample sequenced in a study of blood T cell repertoires in COVID-19. Using immunoSEQ multiplex PCR, the repertoire was profiled, and TCRdb retains in-frame clones only, with some absent. The sample has fewer than 700,000 clones, 85% to 90% seen once. Sequencing was carried out using peripheral blood. The receptors stem from a woman in her fifties or sixties with COVID-19, enrolled during active disease.

The chain uses TRBV19 and TRBJ1-2; TRBD1 might be the D (5 bases). V was clipped by 7 bases and J by 4 bases, with 10 bases between them. CDR1 is LNHDA and CDR2 is SQIVND in the germline V gene (reference sequence). The CDR3 extends over 12 amino acids. This CDR3 is CASKGRGYGYTF. CDR3 coding DNA: TGTGCCAGTAAGGGGCGAGGCTATGGCTACACCTTC.

This chain uses TRBV2 with TRBJ1-1; TRBD1 aligns across 9 bases. The J segment lost 1 base and the V segment lost 10 bases, leaving 4 bases of the junction unmatched. This CDR3 comprises 13 residues. CDR1 and CDR2 (germline): SNHLY, FYNNEI. The CDR3 loop is CATRTGENTEAFF. The CDR3 DNA reads TGTGCCACCAGGACAGGGGAGAACACTGAAGCTTTCTTT.

The V gene is TRBV28, the J gene TRBJ1-2; 10 bases map to TRBD1. The CDR3 has 14 amino acids. Germline V gene data show CDR1 as MDHEN and CDR2 as SYDVKM. Losses at the gene ends were 4 bases for V and 4 bases for J; bases not matched to a gene: 3. CDR3 nucleotide sequence: TGTGCCAGCAGTTCGGGACAGGGGATCTATGGCTACACCTTC. Protein: CASSSGQGIYGYTF.

The chain carries TRBV27 and TRBJ1-6; D ambiguous. The germline gives CDR1 MNHEY, CDR2 SMNVEV (reference sequence). The V end was cut by 8 bases, the J end by 4 bases, with 9 bases between. The CDR3 length is 13 residues. This CDR3 is CASGDYYNSPLHF. The CDR3 nucleotides are TGTGCCAGCGGCGACTATTATAATTCACCCCTCCACTTT.

The V and J genes are TRBV7-2 and TRBJ2-7, with a weak D call TRBD1 (5 bases). The CDR3 totals 13 residues. Trimming pared 7 bases from V and 9 bases from J, leaving 19 bases between. CDR1 is SGHTA, CDR2 FQGNSA, per germline. The CDR3, as DNA: TGTGCCAGCACTTCTGGGCTCACAGGCACGCAGTACTTC. It yields the protein CASTSGLTGTQYF. The complete variable domain, with remaining parts taken from reference TRBV7-2 and TRBJ2-7, reads GAGVSQSPSNKVTEKGKDVELRCDPISGHTALYWYRQSLGQGLEFLIYFQGNSAPDKSGLPSDRFSAERTGGSVSTLTIQRTQQEDSAVYLCASTSGLTGTQYFGPGTRLTVT.

The chain couples TRBV6-2 or TRBV6-3 to TRBJ1-5, with 9 bases that match TRBD1. Germline V gene data show CDR1 as MNHEY and CDR2 as SVGEGT. The CDR3 is 15 amino acids. The V gene end was trimmed by 2 bases and the J gene end by 4 bases; junction bases not matched to a gene: 3. CDR3 protein: CASSYEGTGNQPQHF. CDR3 sequence (DNA): TGTGCCAGCAGTTACGAGGGGACAGGGAATCAGCCCCAGCATTTT.

The chain links TRBV7-9 to TRBJ2-2; TRBD2 might be the D (5 bases). The CDR3 loop spans 15 amino acids. Germline CDR1 reads SEHNR; CDR2 reads FQNEAQ (reference sequence). The V end lost 5 bases, the J end lost 5 bases, and 15 bases lay between the germline ends. In DNA, the CDR3 is TGTGCCAGCAGCACGAGCTCCAGAGGGACCGGGGAGCTGTTTTTT. Amino acid sequence: CASSTSSRGTGELFF.

The chain joins TRBV28 to TRBJ1-5; D gene uncertain. The CDR3 runs 14 residues. CDR1 is MDHEN and CDR2 is SYDVKM in the germline V gene. V lost 9 bases and J 2 bases, leaving 14 bases between the germline ends. The CDR3: CASQPSQRNQPQHF. DNA of the CDR3: TGTGCCAGTCAACCATCACAACGCAATCAGCCCCAGCATTTT.

The V and J genes are TRBV29-1 and TRBJ1-1, with D unresolved. The CDR3 is 12 residues long. CDR1 and CDR2 from the germline V gene are SQVTM and ANQGSEA. V was cut by 7 bases and J by 1 base, with 10 bases left in between. CDR3 DNA: TGCAGCGCAAGACACCCGAACACTGAAGCTTTCTTT. Its translation is CSARHPNTEAFF.

This chain connects TRBV30 to TRBJ1-1, with TRBD1 as a possible D gene (6 bases). The CDR3 spans 12 residues. Between the trimmed V and J ends, which lost 6 bases and 5 bases, there was a span of 13 bases. Germline CDR1 and CDR2: GTSNPN and SVGIG (reference sequence). The CDR3 DNA is TGTGCCTGCCAACAGGGCTGGACTGAAGCTTTCTTT. Translating gives CACQQGWTEAFF.